This TCR beta chain originates from a study of shared clonotypes between healthy human individuals. Study-level points and caveats: Represented diversity (both genetic and exposure-history) was limited by the small number of donors.

Trimming left V 6 bases short and J 5 bases short, with 21 bases between. Germline V lookup: CDR1 KGHSH, CDR2 LQKENI. The CDR3 has 16 amino acids. Remarks on this clone: Its target is not known.

Investigators divided CD4+ cells into CD45RA+ naive and CD45RA-negative memory subsets. Here immunoSEQ multiplex PCR was the method, and the copy in TCRdb shows in-frame clones only, minus some. The table has under 2.5 million clones, roughly 90% seen once; the top ten hold approximately 0.39%. Source material: naive CD4+ T cells from PBMCs. Subset of the sample: CD45RA+ positively selected. The receptor comes from a man between 18 and 29 years old in good health. Some clones in this sample may be carry-over from other donors' samples. The chain has TRBV18 and TRBJ2-3, with D possibly matching TRBD2 (5 bases). The CDR3 reads CASSQQRAPDLDTQYF. The CDR3 bases are TGTGCCAGCTCCCAGCAACGGGCCCCGGACTTAGATACGCAGTATTTT.